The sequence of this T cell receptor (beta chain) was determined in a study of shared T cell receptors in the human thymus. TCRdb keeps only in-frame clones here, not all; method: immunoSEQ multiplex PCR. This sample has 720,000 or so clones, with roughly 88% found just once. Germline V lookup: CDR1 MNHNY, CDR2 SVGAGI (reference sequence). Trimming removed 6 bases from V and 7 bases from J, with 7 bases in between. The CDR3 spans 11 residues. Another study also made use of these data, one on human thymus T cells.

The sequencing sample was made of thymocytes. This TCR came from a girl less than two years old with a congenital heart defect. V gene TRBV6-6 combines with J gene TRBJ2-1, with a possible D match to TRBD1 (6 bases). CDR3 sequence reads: CASSQGNEQFF. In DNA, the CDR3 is TGTGCCAGCAGCCAGGGGAATGAGCAGTTCTTC.